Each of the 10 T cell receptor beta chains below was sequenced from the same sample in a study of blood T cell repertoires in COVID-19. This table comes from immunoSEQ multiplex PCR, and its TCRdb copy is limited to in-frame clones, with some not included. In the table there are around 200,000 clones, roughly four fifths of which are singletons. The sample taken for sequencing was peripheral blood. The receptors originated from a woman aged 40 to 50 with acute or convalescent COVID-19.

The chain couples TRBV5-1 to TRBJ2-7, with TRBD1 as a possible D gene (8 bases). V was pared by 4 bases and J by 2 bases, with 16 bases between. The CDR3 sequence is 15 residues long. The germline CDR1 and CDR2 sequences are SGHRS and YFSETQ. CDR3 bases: TGCGCCAGCAGCCCCGGACAGGGACTACCCTACGAGCAGTACTTC. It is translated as CASSPGQGLPYEQYF.

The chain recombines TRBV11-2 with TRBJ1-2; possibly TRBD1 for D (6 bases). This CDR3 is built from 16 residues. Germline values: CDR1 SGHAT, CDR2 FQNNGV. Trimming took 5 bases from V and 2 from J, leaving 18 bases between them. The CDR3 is CASSPRGGANNYGYTF. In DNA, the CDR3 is TGTGCCAGCAGCCCTAGGGGGGGCGCAAACAACTATGGCTACACCTTC. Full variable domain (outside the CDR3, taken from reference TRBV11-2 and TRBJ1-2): EAGVAQSPRYKIIEKRQSVAFWCNPISGHATLYWYQQILGQGPKLLIQFQNNGVVDDSQLPKDRFSAERLKGVDSTLKIQPAKLEDSAVYLCASSPRGGANNYGYTFGSGTRLTVV.

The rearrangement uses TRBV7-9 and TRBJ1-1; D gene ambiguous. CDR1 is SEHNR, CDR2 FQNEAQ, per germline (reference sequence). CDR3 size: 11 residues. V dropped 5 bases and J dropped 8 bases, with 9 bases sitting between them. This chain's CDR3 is CASSIGYEAFF. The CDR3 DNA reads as TGTGCCAGCAGCATCGGTTACGAAGCTTTCTTT.

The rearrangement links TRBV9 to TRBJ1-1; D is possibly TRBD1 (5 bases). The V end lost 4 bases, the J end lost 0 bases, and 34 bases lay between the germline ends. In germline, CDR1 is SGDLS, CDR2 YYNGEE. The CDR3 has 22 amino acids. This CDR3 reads CASSSHPPVRWAGKVMNTEAFF. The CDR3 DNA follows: TGTGCCAGCAGCTCCCATCCCCCCGTCCGGTGGGCAGGGAAGGTTATGAACACTGAAGCTTTCTTT.

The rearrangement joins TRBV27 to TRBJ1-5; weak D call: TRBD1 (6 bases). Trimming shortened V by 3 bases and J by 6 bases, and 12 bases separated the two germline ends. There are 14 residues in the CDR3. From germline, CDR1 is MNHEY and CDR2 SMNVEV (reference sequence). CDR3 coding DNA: TGTGCCAGCAGTTTGCGGGGGGCAGGTCAGCCCCAGCATTTT. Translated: CASSLRGAGQPQHF.

For the CDR3, the DNA is TGTGCCAGCAGCTCGGGACAGAACAATGAGCAGTTCTTC. Translation gives CASSSGQNNEQFF. This rearrangement joins TRBV11-3 to TRBJ2-1; 7 bases agree with TRBD1. Germline lookup yields CDR1 SGHNT and CDR2 YENEEA. The J segment lost 5 bases and the V segment lost 4 bases, leaving 2 bases of the junction unmatched. CDR3 size: 13 residues.

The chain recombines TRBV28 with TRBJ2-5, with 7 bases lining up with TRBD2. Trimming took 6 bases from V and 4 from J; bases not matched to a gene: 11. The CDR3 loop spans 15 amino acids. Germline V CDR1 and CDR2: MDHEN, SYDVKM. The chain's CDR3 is CASSSPRGGGETQYF. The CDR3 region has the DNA TGTGCCAGCAGCTCCCCCCGGGGCGGGGGAGAGACCCAGTACTTC. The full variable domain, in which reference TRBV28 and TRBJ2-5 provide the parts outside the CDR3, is DVKVTQSSRYLVKRTGEKVFLECVQDMDHENMFWYRQDPGLGLRLIYFSYDVKMKEKGDIPEGYSVSREKKERFSLILESASTNQTSMYLCASSSPRGGGETQYFGPGTRLLVL.

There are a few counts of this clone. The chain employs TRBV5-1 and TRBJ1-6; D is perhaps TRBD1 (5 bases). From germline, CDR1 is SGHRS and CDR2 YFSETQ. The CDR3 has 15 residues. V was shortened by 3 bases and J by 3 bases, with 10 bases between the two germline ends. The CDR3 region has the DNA TGCGCCAGCAGCTCGCAGGGAAACTATAATTCACCCCTCCACTTT. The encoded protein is CASSSQGNYNSPLHF.

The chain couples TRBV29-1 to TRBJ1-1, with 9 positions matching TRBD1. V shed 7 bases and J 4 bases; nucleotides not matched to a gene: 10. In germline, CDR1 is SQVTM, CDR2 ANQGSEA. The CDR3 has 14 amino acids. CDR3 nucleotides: TGCAGCGCTCGAACCGGGACAGGGCCCACTGAAGCTTTCTTT. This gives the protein CSARTGTGPTEAFF.

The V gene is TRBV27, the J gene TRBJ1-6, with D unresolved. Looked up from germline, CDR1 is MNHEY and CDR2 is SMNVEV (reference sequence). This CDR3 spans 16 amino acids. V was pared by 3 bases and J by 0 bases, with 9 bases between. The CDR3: CASSFSTISYNSPLHF. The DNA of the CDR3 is TGTGCCAGCAGTTTTTCGACAATCTCCTATAATTCACCCCTCCACTTT.